The 27 T cell receptor beta chains in this list originate from one sample, sequenced in a study of regulatory T cells in long-lasting Graves disease. Arm-PCR with iRepertoire HTBI primers amplified the CDR3 regions for these TCR beta libraries. TCRdb reanalysed the multiplex PCR reads using MiXCR and keeps one entry per CDR3 protein. Of about 560,000 distinct CDR3 sequences in the sample, around 16% are singletons; the top ten hold more than 10%. Stated time point: newly diagnosed GD, antithyroid drugs for less than 3 months. The authors made the TCR library using RNA they extracted from PBMCs. The same data also contributed to another study, on T cells in Graves' hyperthyroidism and ophthalmopathy.

The sample consisted of peripheral blood mononuclear cells (PBMCs), taken at new diagnosis, from a patient treated with antithyroid drugs. These TCRs come from a man younger than 30 with Graves disease.

The genes are TRBV20-1 and TRBJ1-2; no clear D gene. Trimming shortened V by 1 base and J by 8 bases, and 11 bases separated the two germline ends. The germline gives CDR1 DFQATT, CDR2 SNEGSKA (reference sequence). CDR3 length: 12 residues. The CDR3 spells CSARVGAGGYTF. CDR3 DNA sequence: TGCAGTGCTAGAGTCGGAGCTGGAGGCTACACCTTC.

Ten or more counts support this clonotype. The rearrangement uses TRBV2 and TRBJ1-1; a possible D gene is TRBD1 (5 bases). The CDR3 loop spans 14 amino acids. CDR1 SNHLY and CDR2 FYNNEI come from the germline V gene. Trimming shortened V by 2 bases and J by 5 bases, and 12 bases separated the two germline ends. The CDR3 region has the DNA TGTGCCAGCAGTGAATACGGGGGGGATACTGAAGCTTTCTTT. It specifies CASSEYGGDTEAFF.

This clonotype was seen a few times. This rearrangement joins TRBV30 to TRBJ1-6; unclear D gene. Trimming removed 2 bases from V and 1 base from J, with 3 bases in between. The germline CDR1 and CDR2 sequences are GTSNPN and SVGIG (reference sequence). CDR3 length: 13 residues. The CDR3 protein is CAWSRSYNSPLHF. Written as DNA, the CDR3 is TGTGCCTGGAGTCGTTCCTATAATTCACCCCTCCACTTT. Based on the CDR3 plus reference TRBV30 and TRBJ1-6, the full variable domain is SQTIHQWPATLVQPVGSPLSLECTVEGTSNPNLYWYRQAAGRGLQLLFYSVGIGQISSEVPQNLSASRPQDRQFILSSKKLLLSDSGFYLCAWSRSYNSPLHFGNGTRLTVT.

This clonotype was found many times. The junction shows a germline mismatch at one end, possibly a read error. This rearrangement joins TRBV7-7 to TRBJ2-3; the match to TRBD1 covers 10 bases. The length of the CDR3 is 17 residues. The V gene's germline CDR1 is SSHAT and CDR2 FNYEAQ (reference sequence). CDR3 in amino acids: CASSPVPGQGRADTQYF. The CDR3 region has the DNA TGTGCTAGCAGTCCCGTCCCGGGACAGGGGAGAGCAGATACGCAGTATTTT. Full variable domain (missing parts from reference TRBV7-7 and TRBJ2-3): GAGVSQSPRYKVTKRGQDVTLRCDPISSHATLYWYQQALGQGPEFLTYFNYEAQPDKSGLPSDRFSAERPEGSISTLTIQRTEQRDSAMYRCASSPVPGQGRADTQYFGPGTRLTVL.

This clonotype was observed many times. J is TRBJ1-1 and V is TRBV6-1, with no clear D. CDR3 length: 13 amino acids. Trimming took 2 bases from V and 0 from J, leaving 4 bases between them. CDR1 is MNHNS and CDR2 is SASEGT in the germline V gene. In DNA form, the CDR3 reads TGTGCCAGCAGTGAATGGGTGAACACTGAAGCTTTCTTT. Its protein is CASSEWVNTEAFF.

The rearrangement uses TRBV6-8 and TRBJ2-6; a possible D gene is TRBD1 (6 bases). Trimming pared 3 bases from V and 0 bases from J, leaving 15 bases between. Germline CDR1 MNHGY, CDR2 SAAAGT. The CDR3 covers 18 residues. CDR3 loop: CASSYQTRGFSGANVLTF. In DNA, the CDR3 is TGTGCCAGCAGTTATCAGACCAGGGGCTTCTCTGGGGCCAACGTCCTGACTTTC.

This chain connects TRBV7-9 to TRBJ1-2, with D unresolved. This CDR3 has 16 amino acids. Germline loops: CDR1 SEHNR, CDR2 FQNEAQ (reference sequence). V was shortened by 0 bases and J by 8 bases, with 19 bases between the two germline ends. The CDR3 DNA reads TGTGCCAGCAGCTTAGCGTTAAAGGTAGCTACTGAGGGCTACACCTTC. Its protein is CASSLALKVATEGYTF.

This clonotype was detected only a few times. The chain couples TRBV4-2 to TRBJ2-1, with 7 bases lining up with TRBD1. Germline-derived CDR1 and CDR2 are LGHNA and YNFKEQ. V was pared by 0 bases and J by 8 bases, with 10 bases of the junction left unmatched. The CDR3 consists of 16 residues. Here the CDR3 reads CASSQEPSLGGYEQFF. The CDR3 coding sequence is TGTGCCAGCAGCCAAGAACCCTCCCTAGGGGGCTATGAGCAGTTCTTC.

The sample holds many counts of this clonotype. The chain employs TRBV2 and TRBJ2-3, with D hard to call. The germline V gene encodes CDR1 SNHLY and CDR2 FYNNEI. This CDR3 spans 11 amino acids. V shed 7 bases and J shed 14 bases, with 16 bases lying between them. CDR3 DNA sequence: TGTGCCAGCAAGACAACCCAGCCCGCGTATTTT. This translates into CASKTTQPAYF.

In this sample, this clonotype turned up many times. The V and J genes are TRBV10-3 and TRBJ2-1; D possibly matches TRBD1 or TRBD2 (5 bases each). The CDR3 runs to 13 residues. Germline assignment: CDR1 ENHRY and CDR2 SYGVKD. V was shortened by 7 bases and J by 6 bases, with 13 bases between the two germline ends. In DNA form, the CDR3 reads TGTGCCATCAAAGACGGGACGGGCAATGAGCAGTTCTTC. Its translation is CAIKDGTGNEQFF.

The sample holds many counts of this clonotype. V and J are TRBV6-5 and TRBJ2-7; the match to TRBD2 covers 8 bases. Trimming took 2 bases from V and 4 from J; bases not matched to a gene: 4. CDR1 and CDR2 from the germline V gene are MNHEY and SVGAGI. This CDR3 has 14 residues. CDR3 in DNA: TGTGCCAGCAGTTACGGCGCTAGCGGGTACGAGCAGTACTTC. Residues: CASSYGASGYEQYF.

J is TRBJ2-5 and V is TRBV20-1, with 11 positions matching TRBD2. This CDR3 is 14 amino acids long. In germline, CDR1 is DFQATT, CDR2 SNEGSKA (reference sequence). V lost 2 bases to trimming and J lost 7 bases; unmatched junction nucleotides: 6. Here the CDR3 reads CSARLAGGGSTQYF. The CDR3 DNA follows: TGCAGTGCTAGATTAGCGGGAGGGGGGTCGACCCAGTACTTC.

This clonotype occurred many times. The J gene is TRBJ2-1, the V gene TRBV24-1; a weak D match, TRBD1 (6 bases). Looked up from germline, CDR1 is KGHDR and CDR2 is SFDVKD. Trimming cost V 2 bases and J 1 base, with 8 bases left between them. The CDR3 is 15 residues long. The CDR3 coding sequence is TGTGCCACCAGTGATTCCCAGGGGTCCTACAATGAGCAGTTCTTC. Translation: CATSDSQGSYNEQFF.

J is TRBJ1-2 and V is TRBV15; D is possibly TRBD1 (6 bases). The germline gives CDR1 LNHNV, CDR2 YYDKDF (reference sequence). V was clipped by 1 base and J by 3 bases, with 12 bases between them. This CDR3 spans 15 amino acids. The CDR3 nucleotides read TGTGCCACCAGCAGAGTCGGACAGACCCACTATGGCTACACCTTC. This gives the protein CATSRVGQTHYGYTF.

This clonotype was counted between two and nine times. V usage is TRBV5-1 and J usage is TRBJ2-2; D is undetermined. Between the trimmed V and J ends, which lost 6 bases and 0 bases, there was a span of 12 bases. Germline CDR1 SGHRS, CDR2 YFSETQ. The CDR3 totals 15 residues. The CDR3 protein is CASTQTRANTGELFF. The CDR3 DNA sequence: TGCGCCAGCACCCAGACAAGAGCGAACACCGGGGAGCTGTTTTTT.

This clonotype was seen many times. The V call is TRBV19, the J call TRBJ2-7; 10 bases match TRBD1. CDR3 length: 14 residues. V dropped 3 bases and J dropped 4; count of bases not matched to a gene: 3. CDR1 and CDR2 (germline): LNHDA, SQIVND (reference sequence). The CDR3 region has the DNA TGTGCCAGTAGTATCGGGACAGGGGATTACGAGCAGTACTTC. It is translated as CASSIGTGDYEQYF.

Note on this clonotype: This could be a read error, since a much larger clone is one nucleotide away. The rearrangement joins TRBV6-2 or TRBV6-3 to TRBJ2-1; TRBD2 matches at 7 bases. CDR1 and CDR2 (germline): MNHEY, SVGEGT. The CDR3 length is 16 residues. In nucleotides, the CDR3 is TGTGCCAACAGTACCAGCGGGGCTTCTTCCTACAATGAGCAGTTCTTC. Translated, it gives CANSTSGASSYNEQFF.

This clonotype was detected a few times. This chain joins TRBV3-1 and TRBJ1-2; 7 bases align to TRBD1. CDR3 length equals 14 residues. The germline V gene encodes CDR1 LGHDT and CDR2 YNNKEL (reference sequence). Germline trimming cut 2 bases from V and 4 bases from J; bases unmatched to any gene: 4. Here the CDR3 DNA reads TGTGCCAGCAGCCAATTACAGGGGCCCTATGGCTACACCTTC. Its protein product is CASSQLQGPYGYTF.

J is TRBJ1-2 and V is TRBV19; D might be TRBD1 (5 bases). This CDR3 region has 15 residues. The germline V gene encodes CDR1 LNHDA and CDR2 SQIVND (reference sequence). V gave up 0 bases and J gave up 4 bases, with 12 bases separating them. The DNA of the CDR3 is TGTGCCAGTAGTATAGATCCTGGGGGAGTCTATGGCTACACCTTC. It encodes CASSIDPGGVYGYTF.

This clonotype was counted between two and nine times. J is TRBJ1-4 and V is TRBV28; D possibly corresponds to TRBD1 (6 bases). This CDR3 is 12 amino acids long. V was clipped by 6 bases and J by 8 bases, with 10 bases between them. Germline V gene sequence: CDR1 MDHEN, CDR2 SYDVKM. The CDR3 is CASRGGGEKLFF. The CDR3 DNA reads as TGTGCCAGCAGAGGGGGGGGGGAAAAACTGTTTTTT.

This clonotype has at least ten counts. The rearrangement links TRBV5-1 to TRBJ2-5, with TRBD1 as a possible D gene (6 bases). The CDR3 runs to 15 residues. V dropped 5 bases and J dropped 5 bases, with 19 bases sitting between them. Germline V gene sequence: CDR1 SGHRS, CDR2 YFSETQ. The CDR3 is CASRRATGVTETQYF. The CDR3 nucleotides read TGCGCCAGCAGACGAGCGACAGGAGTGACGGAGACCCAGTACTTC.

This clonotype was seen at least ten times. V and J are TRBV12-3 or TRBV12-4 and TRBJ2-1; D is uncertain. The CDR3 is 14 residues long. Trimming left V 2 bases short and J 6 bases short, with 11 bases between. CDR3 amino acids: CASSLRRATNEQFF. The CDR3 DNA sequence: TGTGCCAGCAGTTTACGGCGAGCGACCAATGAGCAGTTCTTC.

The chain combines TRBV7-9 with TRBJ1-6; tentative D call: TRBD1 (6 bases). CDR3 length equals 16 residues. Deletions cut 5 bases from V and 4 bases from J, with 15 bases between. CDR1 and CDR2 from the germline V gene are SEHNR and FQNEAQ (reference sequence). The CDR3 spells CASSRTDGGYNSPLHF. CDR3 DNA: TGTGCCAGCAGCCGGACAGACGGGGGATATAATTCACCCCTCCACTTT.

The chain joins TRBV20-1 to TRBJ2-7; 9 nucleotides line up with TRBD2. The length of the CDR3 is 18 residues. From germline, CDR1 is DFQATT and CDR2 SNEGSKA (reference sequence). V lost 5 bases and J lost 2; bases outside the gene matches: 19. CDR3 sequence: CSARLLASGAESTYEQYF. DNA for the CDR3: TGCAGTGCTCGGCTTCTGGCTAGCGGGGCAGAATCTACCTACGAGCAGTACTTC.

At least ten counts were recorded for this clonotype. Here the CDR3 reads CASSSPQGFSGRGTYEQYF. CDR3 DNA: TGTGCCAGCAGTTCCCCCCAGGGGTTCAGCGGGAGGGGAACCTACGAGCAGTACTTC. The V gene is TRBV28, the J gene TRBJ2-7; 10 bases match TRBD2. This CDR3 comprises 19 residues. The germline V gene encodes CDR1 MDHEN and CDR2 SYDVKM. With 4 bases clipped from V and 2 bases from J, the junction kept 17 bases outside the gene matches.

In its sample, this clonotype was seen many times. The gene calls are TRBV28 and TRBJ2-7; TRBD1 matches at 7 bases. The V gene's germline CDR1 is MDHEN and CDR2 SYDVKM. Germline trimming cut 6 bases from V and 2 bases from J; bases unmatched to any gene: 7. The CDR3 totals 14 residues. CDR3 bases: TGTGCCAGCAGCGGAGACAGGGTCCCCTACGAGCAGTACTTC. Its translation is CASSGDRVPYEQYF.

This clonotype was seen a few times. V gene TRBV20-1 combines with J gene TRBJ2-7; the D is unclear. V was clipped by 3 bases and J by 0 bases, with 9 bases between them. Per the germline V gene, CDR1 is DFQATT and CDR2 is SNEGSKA (reference sequence). This CDR3 spans 13 amino acids. CDR3 region: CSASLANSYEQYF. CDR3 sequence (DNA): TGCAGTGCTAGTTTGGCCAACTCCTACGAGCAGTACTTC.